This is a list of T cell receptor beta chains from one sample in a study of identical twins. One entry per CDR3 protein, called by TCRdb with MiXCR from the 5' RACE reads. The table shows roughly 350,000 distinct CDR3 sequences, with 9% to 15% occurring only once. These data are also associated with another study on yellow fever vaccine responses in identical twins.

The sample was CD8+ T cells sorted from blood. These receptors all come from a woman aged 18-30 years in good health. Both conserved end residues are part of each CDR3. Each record gives: J gene, D gene, clone size, V gene, CDR3 protein, CDR3 DNA. D genes are given only for firm matches. Some rows have no size entry. The others give once, few or many, or a class for an expanded clone.

>TRBJ2-3|.|few|TRBV14
CASSQRYLTDTQYF
TGTGCCAGCAGCCAACGGTATCTCACAGATACGCAGTATTTT
>TRBJ2-5|TRBD1|few|TRBV24-1
CATSDPRLGQGNGETQYF
TGTGCCACCAGTGATCCCCGATTGGGACAGGGGAATGGAGAGACCCAGTACTTC
>TRBJ2-3|.|.|TRBV24-1
CATSDDASDTQYF
TGTGCCACCAGTGATGATGCAAGCGATACGCAGTATTTT
>TRBJ1-4|.|many|TRBV12-3/TRBV12-4
CASSLVTNEKLFF
TGTGCCAGCAGTTTAGTTACTAATGAAAAACTGTTTTTT
>TRBJ2-7|.|few|TRBV5-1
CASSLGGTDYEQYF
TGCGCCAGCAGCTTGGGGGGGACGGACTACGAGCAGTACTTC
>TRBJ2-1|.|few|TRBV4-1
CASSLTWGRTGSYNEQFF
TGCGCCAGCAGCCTGACATGGGGGAGGACCGGCTCCTACAATGAGCAGTTCTTC
>TRBJ2-7|TRBD1|few|TRBV27
CASSPTLGQGAYEQYF
TGTGCCAGCAGTCCCACCCTGGGACAGGGGGCCTACGAGCAGTACTTC
>TRBJ1-4|.|few|TRBV20-1
CSATDRPATNEKLFF
TGCAGTGCTACCGACAGACCAGCAACTAATGAAAAACTGTTTTTT
>TRBJ2-3|.|.|TRBV4-1
CASSHGPIKVDADTQYF
TGCGCCAGCAGCCATGGCCCGATCAAAGTTGACGCAGATACGCAGTATTTT
>TRBJ2-2|.|many|TRBV11-2
CASSPLGNTGELFF
TGTGCCAGCAGCCCACTAGGGAACACCGGGGAGCTGTTTTTT
>TRBJ2-3|TRBD1|.|TRBV7-9
CASRDTGGSYTDTQYF
TGTGCCAGCAGAGACACAGGGGGCTCCTACACAGATACGCAGTATTTT
>TRBJ2-1|.|few|TRBV3-1
CASSQGGSSTSTYNEQFF
TGTGCCAGCAGCCAAGGAGGTAGCAGCACCTCAACCTACAATGAGCAGTTCTTC
>TRBJ1-1|.|.|TRBV19
CASSIGSTEAFF
TGTGCCAGTAGTATCGGGAGCACTGAAGCTTTCTTT
>TRBJ1-5|.|.|TRBV12-5
CASGRAGRNQPQHF
TGTGCTAGTGGTCGAGCCGGACGCAATCAGCCCCAGCATTTT
>TRBJ2-1|.|many|TRBV24-1
CATSDLGGLYNEQFF
TGTGCCACCAGTGATTTGGGGGGCCTCTACAATGAGCAGTTCTTC
>TRBJ2-5|.|.|TRBV6-2/TRBV6-3
CASSSQGWETQYF
TGTGCCAGCAGTTCACAAGGGTGGGAGACCCAGTACTTC
>TRBJ2-3|TRBD1|few|TRBV6-1
CASSELTGRTDTQYF
TGTGCCAGCAGCGAACTGACAGGGCGCACAGATACGCAGTATTTT